This T cell receptor beta chain originates from a study of blood T cell repertoires in COVID-19 (dated by TCRdb to 2019 to 2021). With regard to the full study: Samples covering the acute and convalescent phases of COVID-19 were provided by collaborators in the United States, Italy and Spain. The material from the prospective study consisted of cDNA or gDNA derived from T cells, B-cell-depleted T cells, or PBMCs. Subjects who had been exposed to COVID-19, were actively infected with it, or had recovered from it provided the deeply sampled blood TCRbeta repertoires that made up the dataset. The repertoires were released in a freely available public database intended as a resource for research on the immune response to SARS-CoV-2. Samples were obtained from the ongoing ImmuneRACE study (first 160 participants) and from 1,000 to 1,500 subjects provided by 6 global collaborators. Sample metadata almost always included a de-identified subject ID, COVID-19 status, age in years and sex. Where available, HLA class I and class II types were obtained from metadata supplied by the sample provider rather than from assay-based typing. Here is what the overall study found, with its caveats: Clinical and demographic metadata were provided uncurated, with the amount varying by source and participant.

TCRbeta CDR3 regions were amplified from genomic DNA using the immunoSEQ Assay, a bias-controlled multiplex PCR. The paper's data handling went like this. The number of nucleated cells in each sample was estimated from the amplification of reference gene primers within the assay. To quantify the absolute abundance of each unique TCRbeta CDR3 rearrangement, sequence reads were collapsed and filtered. Productive Simpson clonality was computed per sample as the square root of Simpson's diversity index over productive rearrangements. TCRdb provides this immuneACCESS table in a form limited to in-frame rearrangements. Some clones are lacking; in checked studies, under half of them reflect an unresolved V gene, and why the rest are absent is not known. That table is the source of V, J and clone size, and D and trimming were worked out from the DNA. Here the sample has tens of thousands of clones; around 82% occur a single time. Together, the top ten hold roughly 7.3% of the sample.

Concerning this clone itself: What this receptor recognizes is not known. Within one base of it there is no much larger clone, and no base qualities were kept.

Whole blood was collected in K2EDTA tubes by collaborating institutions according to the institutions' own protocols. Collaborator samples were shipped for TCRbeta analysis as frozen whole blood, isolated PBMCs, or DNA extracted from either sample type. V is pared back by 3 bases and J by 5 bases, with 18 bases lying between the germline termini. The CDR3 goes from the cysteine to the phenylalanine over 16 residues. Only the CDR3 part of the read is kept: 48 bases, read in frame from the first base. CDR1 and CDR2 were assigned from the germline V gene as KGHDR and SFDVKD. Specimen: peripheral blood. The source of this sequence is a man aged 40-55 years with acute or convalescent COVID-19. The V and J genes are TRBV24-1 and TRBJ2-5; TRBD2 is a possible D gene, resting on 6 matching bases. The nucleotide sequence reads TGTGCCACCAGTGATCCCTCCGGGAGACAAGGGGAGACCCAGTACTTC. Protein translation: CATSDPSGRQGETQYF.